This T cell receptor (beta chain) was sequenced for a study of CD4 T cells in relation to SARS-CoV-2 and coronaviruses. General study findings and limits: SARS-CoV-2-driven expansion was significantly weaker in crossreactive than monoreactive clones.

The CDR3 spans 15 residues. CDR1 MDHEN and CDR2 SYDVKM come from the germline V gene. The V gene end was trimmed by 4 bases and the J gene end by 0 bases; junction bases not matched to a gene: 5. On this clone itself: Its antigen remains unknown.

Repertoires were generated with immunoSEQ multiplex PCR, while TCRdb's copy carries only in-frame clones and drops some. This sample has more than 35,000 clones, with around 77% found just once. This sequence originates from an adult with COVID-19. J is TRBJ2-7 and V is TRBV28; 8 positions match TRBD2. Material: memory CD4+ T cells from PBMCs, cultured in vitro. The CDR3 sequence is CASSSFGRASYEQYF. CDR3 in DNA: TGTGCCAGCAGTTCATTCGGGAGGGCCTCCTACGAGCAGTACTTC.